This T cell receptor (beta chain) appears in the sequencing data of a study of cytomegalovirus exposure and HLA in healthy donors. As for the study in general: Among the 400 or so donors who were genotyped, over 70% fell in the genetic ancestry cluster that is associated with self-reported Caucasian donors. The study, taken as a whole, reports: In a later analysis, V- and J-gene trimming of beta chains associated with a DCLRE1C missense variant, replicated independently. TCR association rates varied by HLA locus in a later analysis, with DRB1 highest and HLA-C lowest. One cluster of highly shared sequence variants probably arose as a sequencing artifact.

The germline V gene encodes CDR1 ENHRY and CDR2 SYGVKD. The CDR3 covers 16 residues. V trimming: 6 bases; J trimming: 8 bases; junction bases outside the gene matches: 12. In regard to this clone: The antigen remains unidentified.

It was with 60 Vbeta and 13 Jbeta primers that the PCR ran. The assay was immunoSEQ multiplex PCR, and TCRdb's table has in-frame clones only and misses some. The table lists about 210,000 clones, around 83% of them singletons. This sequence joins TRBV10-3 and TRBJ1-4, with 10 bases identical to TRBD1. This clonotype was obtained from a man aged 35 to 55 in good health and CMV-seropositive. Sequencing was done on a sample of PBMCs. CDR3 residues: CAIRGTGEDQGEKLFF. Here the CDR3 DNA reads TGTGCCATCAGGGGGACAGGGGAGGATCAGGGCGAAAAACTGTTTTTT.